The 30 T cell receptor beta chains in this list originate from one sample, sequenced in a study of blood T cell repertoires in COVID-19. This table comes from immunoSEQ multiplex PCR, and its TCRdb copy is limited to in-frame clones, with some not included. This table holds a few hundred thousand clones, about 79% found once. Sequencing was carried out using peripheral blood. These receptors came from a woman aged 40 to 50 who had recovered from COVID-19.

The genes are TRBV19 and TRBJ1-5; D gene ambiguous. V dropped 4 bases and J dropped 4 bases, with 8 bases sitting between them. The CDR3 runs to 13 residues. Germline CDR1 LNHDA, CDR2 SQIVND (reference sequence). CDR3 residues: CASSRRINQPQHF. The CDR3 bases are TGTGCCAGTAGTAGGCGGATAAATCAGCCCCAGCATTTT. Supplemented by reference TRBV19 and TRBJ1-5, the full variable domain reads DGGITQSPKYLFRKEGQNVTLSCEQNLNHDAMYWYRQDPGQGLRLIYYSQIVNDFQKGDIAEGYSVSREKKESFPLTVTSAQKNPTAFYLCASSRRINQPQHFGDGTRLSIL.

This clone was seen just once. This rearrangement joins TRBV5-5 to TRBJ1-5; perhaps TRBD1 as D (6 bases). Germline CDR1 and CDR2: SGHKS and YYEKEE (reference sequence). Trimming left V 3 bases short and J 3 bases short, with 7 bases between. The CDR3 length is 13 residues. CDR3 region: CASSSGANQPQHF. The CDR3 DNA reads TGTGCCAGCAGCTCAGGGGCCAATCAGCCCCAGCATTTT. The entire variable domain, with the rest obtained from reference TRBV5-5 and TRBJ1-5, is as follows: DAGVTQSPTHLIKTRGQQVTLRCSPISGHKSVSWYQQVLGQGPQFIFQYYEKEERGRGNFPDRFSARQFPNYSSELNVNALLLGDSALYLCASSSGANQPQHFGDGTRLSIL.

The chain recombines TRBV19 with TRBJ2-4, with unresolved D. CDR1 and CDR2 from the germline V gene are LNHDA and SQIVND (reference sequence). Trimming cost V 5 bases and J 1 base, with 15 bases left between them. The CDR3 length is 16 residues. The CDR3 region is CASSSLPSMAKNIQYF. The CDR3 nucleotides read TGTGCCAGTAGTTCACTCCCATCAATGGCCAAAAACATTCAGTACTTC.

V usage is TRBV6-5 and J usage is TRBJ2-1, with 9 nucleotides matching TRBD1. The CDR3 is 13 residues long. Germline CDR1 is MNHEY and CDR2 is SVGAGI. J gave up 7 bases and V 8 bases, and 6 bases lay outside the gene matches. CDR3 DNA sequence: TGTGCCAGCGAGGACAGGGGTCTTAATGAGCAGTTCTTC. Residues: CASEDRGLNEQFF.

The chain carries TRBV9 and TRBJ1-6, with TRBD1 as a possible D gene (5 bases). Per germline, CDR1 SGDLS and CDR2 YYNGEE. With 0 bases removed from V and 7 bases from J, the gap between germline ends came to 8 bases. CDR3 size: 14 residues. The chain's CDR3 is CASSVDPGNSPLHF. CDR3 DNA: TGTGCCAGCAGCGTAGACCCAGGGAATTCACCCCTCCACTTT.

The rearrangement uses TRBV5-1 and TRBJ2-1, with 14 bases lining up with TRBD2. With 0 bases clipped from V and 4 bases from J, the junction kept 0 bases outside the gene matches. Germline CDR1 is SGHRS and CDR2 is YFSETQ. The CDR3 covers 16 residues. The CDR3 coding sequence is TGCGCCAGCAGCTTGGGGACTAGCGGGGGGTACAATGAGCAGTTCTTC. Encoded protein: CASSLGTSGGYNEQFF.

This clone showed up just once. The J gene is TRBJ1-4, the V gene TRBV5-1; 9 nucleotides match TRBD1. Germline V gene data show CDR1 as SGHRS and CDR2 as YFSETQ. The V gene end was trimmed by 4 bases and the J gene end by 8 bases; junction bases not matched to a gene: 3. This CDR3 is built from 13 residues. CDR3 sequence reads: CASSPGQGEKLFF. The CDR3 DNA reads TGCGCCAGCAGCCCGGGACAGGGCGAAAAACTGTTTTTT.

The chain links TRBV6-5 to TRBJ2-3, with 12 bases fitting TRBD2. CDR1 and CDR2 (germline): MNHEY, SVGAGI. The CDR3 has 15 residues. Germline trimming cut 5 bases from V and 6 bases from J; bases unmatched to any gene: 6. CDR3 DNA sequence: TGTGCCAGCAGTAGACTAGCGGGGGTTTCGGATACGCAGTATTTT. Protein: CASSRLAGVSDTQYF.

V and J are TRBV20-1 and TRBJ2-7; weak D call: TRBD2 (7 bases). Germline V lookup: CDR1 DFQATT, CDR2 SNEGSKA (reference sequence). CDR3 size: 13 residues. The V end lost 3 bases, the J end lost 2 bases, and 11 bases lay between the germline ends. This chain's CDR3 is CSASRGGPYEQYF. CDR3 nucleotides: TGCAGTGCTAGTAGGGGGGGACCCTACGAGCAGTACTTC.

The V call is TRBV18, the J call TRBJ1-3; 8 bases are a match to TRBD1. From germline, CDR1 is KGHSH and CDR2 LQKENI. The CDR3 covers 15 residues. V was pared by 2 bases and J by 4 bases, with 4 bases of the junction left unmatched. For the CDR3, the DNA is TGTGCCAGCTCACCATCGACAGGGGTGGGAAACACCATATATTTT. It codes for CASSPSTGVGNTIYF.

The V and J genes are TRBV19 and TRBJ2-1, with 10 bases that match TRBD1. The CDR3 loop spans 14 amino acids. Germline V lookup: CDR1 LNHDA, CDR2 SQIVND (reference sequence). The J segment lost 10 bases and the V segment lost 1 base, leaving 4 bases of the junction unmatched. CDR3 sequence reads: CASSIGQGAREQFF. In nucleotides, the CDR3 is TGTGCCAGTAGTATAGGACAGGGGGCAAGGGAGCAGTTCTTC.

The chain recombines TRBV5-1 with TRBJ2-2, with 12 bases identical to TRBD1. V was pared by 1 base and J by 7 bases, with 11 bases of the junction left unmatched. The CDR3 consists of 18 residues. Germline CDR1 is SGHRS and CDR2 is YFSETQ. The CDR3 protein is CASSLNPTGQGAVGELFF. The CDR3 nucleotides are TGCGCCAGCAGCTTGAATCCTACGGGACAGGGGGCTGTCGGGGAGCTGTTTTTT. Full variable domain (remainder filled in from reference TRBV5-1 and TRBJ2-2): KAGVTQTPRYLIKTRGQQVTLSCSPISGHRSVSWYQQTPGQGLQFLFEYFSETQRNKGNFPGRFSGRQFSNSRSEMNVSTLELGDSALYLCASSLNPTGQGAVGELFFGEGSRLTVL.

The V call is TRBV11-3, the J call TRBJ1-1; 10 positions agree with TRBD1. Germline trimming cut 5 bases from V and 1 base from J; bases unmatched to any gene: 4. Per the germline V gene, CDR1 is SGHNT and CDR2 is YENEEA. This CDR3 spans 15 amino acids. The CDR3 bases are TGTGCCAGCAGCGTCCGGGACAGGGGGAACACTGAAGCTTTCTTT. It is translated as CASSVRDRGNTEAFF.

This sequence joins TRBV19 and TRBJ1-2; D gene uncertain. Trimming left V 6 bases short and J 6 bases short, with 11 bases between. The germline gives CDR1 LNHDA, CDR2 SQIVND (reference sequence). This CDR3 region has 12 residues. CDR3 DNA sequence: TGTGCCAGTAGGCTCGGGAGTGATGGCTACACCTTC. It codes for CASRLGSDGYTF.

The chain has TRBV5-1 and TRBJ2-5; no clear D. V shed 1 base and J shed 4 bases, with 11 bases lying between them. The length of the CDR3 is 14 residues. The germline V gene encodes CDR1 SGHRS and CDR2 YFSETQ. The CDR3 here is CASSLNRPRETQYF. CDR3 DNA: TGCGCCAGCAGCTTGAATCGCCCGCGAGAGACCCAGTACTTC. Filled out from reference TRBV5-1 and TRBJ2-5, the complete variable domain reads KAGVTQTPRYLIKTRGQQVTLSCSPISGHRSVSWYQQTPGQGLQFLFEYFSETQRNKGNFPGRFSGRQFSNSRSEMNVSTLELGDSALYLCASSLNRPRETQYFGPGTRLLVL.

This chain connects TRBV13 to TRBJ1-6; TRBD1 agrees at 8 bases. The CDR3 extends over 14 amino acids. Germline V lookup: CDR1 PRHDT, CDR2 FYEKMQ (reference sequence). J gave up 7 bases and V 3 bases, and 2 bases lay outside the gene matches. The CDR3 coding sequence is TGTGCCAGCAGCTTGGGACAGGTGAATTCACCCCTCCACTTT. This gives the protein CASSLGQVNSPLHF.

This clone occurred a few times. The rearrangement uses TRBV12-3 or TRBV12-4 and TRBJ2-1; TRBD1 matches at 8 bases. Trimming removed 4 bases from V and 10 bases from J; junction bases left unmatched: 3. The CDR3 spans 12 residues. This CDR3 reads CASSWTGREQFF. The CDR3 region has the DNA TGTGCCAGCAGTTGGACAGGGCGGGAGCAGTTCTTC.

This clone occurred once. The chain recombines TRBV2 with TRBJ1-5; TRBD1 matches at 9 bases. Trimming at V came to 7 bases and at J to 4 bases, leaving 8 bases not matched to a gene. Germline V lookup: CDR1 SNHLY, CDR2 FYNNEI. This CDR3 has 15 residues. The CDR3, as DNA: TGTGCCAGCACAGAAACCGGGACAGGGAATCAGCCCCAGCATTTT. Translating gives CASTETGTGNQPQHF.

This clone was counted only a few times. The chain combines TRBV5-1 with TRBJ1-6; the D is unclear. The CDR3 is 14 amino acids. V was trimmed by 0 bases and J by 7 bases, leaving 8 bases between them. Germline CDR1 reads SGHRS; CDR2 reads YFSETQ. CDR3 in amino acids: CASSLETRNSPLHF. The CDR3, as DNA: TGCGCCAGCAGCTTGGAGACCAGGAATTCACCCCTCCACTTT.

The V and J genes are TRBV11-3 and TRBJ2-1, with TRBD2 matching 8 bases. Germline assignment: CDR1 SGHNT and CDR2 YENEEA. The trim removed 5 bases at V and 6 bases at J, leaving 12 bases unmatched. This CDR3 contains 16 residues. The CDR3: CASSPGAGTRRNEQFF. Written as DNA, the CDR3 is TGTGCCAGCAGCCCCGGGGCGGGGACTAGACGCAATGAGCAGTTCTTC.

The V and J genes are TRBV19 and TRBJ1-6; 7 nucleotides match TRBD1. The V and J ends lost 11 bases and 1 base, in that order; junction bases with no gene match: 11. From germline, CDR1 is LNHDA and CDR2 SQIVND (reference sequence). This CDR3 has 16 amino acids. This CDR3 reads CASSVTGSSYNSPLHF. CDR3 DNA sequence: TGTGCCTCTTCGGTGACAGGGAGTTCCTATAATTCACCCCTCCACTTT. Complete variable domain (other parts from reference TRBV19 and TRBJ1-6): DGGITQSPKYLFRKEGQNVTLSCEQNLNHDAMYWYRQDPGQGLRLIYYSQIVNDFQKGDIAEGYSVSREKKESFPLTVTSAQKNPTAFYLCASSVTGSSYNSPLHFGNGTRLTVT.

The rearrangement joins TRBV5-1 to TRBJ2-3; D might be TRBD2 (5 bases). The V end lost 4 bases, the J end lost 2 bases, and 14 bases lay between the germline ends. This CDR3 is 15 amino acids long. Germline V gene lookup returns CDR1 SGHRS and CDR2 YFSETQ. The CDR3 protein is CASSGRSGYTDTQYF. CDR3 DNA sequence: TGCGCCAGCAGCGGCAGAAGCGGATACACAGATACGCAGTATTTT.

The genes are TRBV12-3 or TRBV12-4 and TRBJ2-3; possible D gene TRBD1, 6 bases. V lost 6 bases to trimming and J lost 8 bases, with 15 bases between them. This CDR3 is built from 13 residues. This CDR3 reads CASRLDRISTQYF. DNA of the CDR3: TGTGCCAGCAGGTTGGACAGAATCTCTACGCAGTATTTT.

The count of this clone is one. The chain combines TRBV19 with TRBJ1-5, with 10 nucleotides matching TRBD1. The CDR3 has 15 residues. Looked up from germline, CDR1 is LNHDA and CDR2 is SQIVND (reference sequence). J was trimmed by 5 bases and V by 8 bases; bases with no gene match: 9. CDR3 nucleotide sequence: TGTGCCAGTGAGGGGAGACAGGGGGCATATCAGCCCCAGCATTTT. Protein: CASEGRQGAYQPQHF.

The chain links TRBV6-5 to TRBJ1-2, with 9 bases matching TRBD1. Trimming at V came to 8 bases and at J to 4 bases, leaving 8 bases not matched to a gene. Germline V gene sequence: CDR1 MNHEY, CDR2 SVGAGI. The CDR3 runs 14 residues. Written as DNA, the CDR3 is TGTGCCAGCTCGATGGACAGGGGCACCTATGGCTACACCTTC. Its protein is CASSMDRGTYGYTF.

The V gene is TRBV19, the J gene TRBJ2-3, with TRBD2 matching 8 bases. Germline lookup yields CDR1 LNHDA and CDR2 SQIVND (reference sequence). Losses at the gene ends were 6 bases for V and 5 bases for J; bases not matched to a gene: 10. CDR3 size: 15 residues. The CDR3 loop reads CASRGSGMEEDTQYF. The CDR3 DNA reads as TGTGCCAGTAGGGGTAGCGGGATGGAAGAAGATACGCAGTATTTT.

The V call is TRBV19, the J call TRBJ1-1; unclear D gene. The germline CDR1 and CDR2 sequences are LNHDA and SQIVND (reference sequence). The CDR3 has 12 amino acids. V lost 5 bases and J 1 base, leaving 5 bases between the germline ends. DNA for the CDR3: TGTGCCAGTAGTTCATGGAACACTGAAGCTTTCTTT. Its protein product is CASSSWNTEAFF.

This sequence joins TRBV7-3 and TRBJ2-7, with 10 bases lining up with TRBD2. V was pared by 5 bases and J by 4 bases, with 5 bases of the junction left unmatched. Germline loops: CDR1 SGHTA, CDR2 FQGTGA. The CDR3 contains 14 residues. The CDR3 is CASSSGGAQYEQYF. The CDR3 DNA follows: TGTGCCAGCAGCAGCGGGGGGGCCCAGTACGAGCAGTACTTC.

In this sample, this clone turned up a few times. This chain links TRBV3-1 (or the pseudogene TRBV3-2) with TRBJ2-3, with TRBD1 as a possible D gene (6 bases). Germline-derived CDR1 and CDR2 are LGHDT and YNNKEL (reference sequence). This CDR3 has 15 amino acids. V was shortened by 1 base and J by 0 bases, with 8 bases between the two germline ends. CDR3 residues: CASSQGQASTDTQYF. CDR3 sequence (DNA): TGTGCCAGCAGCCAAGGACAGGCTAGCACAGATACGCAGTATTTT.

This chain joins TRBV6-1 and TRBJ1-2; D possibly corresponds to TRBD1 (5 bases). Germline V gene data show CDR1 as MNHNS and CDR2 as SASEGT. Deletions cut 2 bases from V and 1 base from J, with 11 bases between. The CDR3 is 15 residues long. The CDR3 DNA follows: TGTGCCAGCAGTGAAAGGGACTGGGATAACTATGGCTACACCTTC. Translated: CASSERDWDNYGYTF.